This entry is about one T cell receptor (beta chain). Its antigen remains unidentified. The data stem from a study of T cell responses to AZD1222 COVID-19 vaccine. The protocol was immunoSEQ multiplex PCR, while the TCRdb copy is restricted to in-frame clones and leaves out a portion. The sample lists about 92,000 clones, roughly 90% seen once, with less than 3.5% in the top ten. In germline, CDR1 is SGHRS, CDR2 YFSETQ. The CDR3 length is 16 residues. Unmatched junction bases numbered 5, after V lost 4 bases and J lost 3 bases. General study points: Just a handful of AZD1222 recipients tested seropositive at baseline.

This clonotype originated in an adult in good health. Sequenced material: peripheral blood, taken on day 0 of AZD1222 vaccination. The rearrangement links TRBV5-1 to TRBJ2-2; 11 bases fit TRBD2. The CDR3 DNA follows: TGCGCCAGCAGCCGTACTAGCGGGAGTTACACCGGGGAGCTGTTTTTT. Translating gives CASSRTSGSYTGELFF.